This paragraph covers one T cell receptor beta chain sequence. This sample stems from a study of cytotoxic CD8 clonotypes in ibrutinib-treated CLL. Across the whole study: A mean of around 260,000 productive templates and more than 75,000 productive rearrangements was obtained per sample.

Germline V gene data show CDR1 as SEHNR and CDR2 as FQNEAQ (reference sequence). CDR3 length: 12 residues. The ends were cut back, 6 bases at V and 1 base at J, with 6 bases in the middle. This table comes from immunoSEQ multiplex PCR, and its TCRdb copy is limited to in-frame clones, with some not included. Of 73,000 or so clones in the sample, 68% were seen once. Material: PBMCs, obtained after 12 months of ibrutinib treatment. This TCR derives from a human donor with chronic lymphocytic leukemia. The chain recombines TRBV7-9 with TRBJ2-5; D might be TRBD2 (5 bases). This chain's CDR3 is CASRDFQETQYF. The CDR3 DNA follows: TGTGCCAGCAGGGACTTCCAAGAGACCCAGTACTTC.